This entry describes one TCR beta chain. Its cognate antigen is unknown. This entry is derived from a study of cytomegalovirus exposure and HLA in healthy donors. The study's findings and limits: In presence/absence analyses, roughly uniform sequencing depth across donors was assumed. V segments that were indistinguishable, TRBV6-2 and TRBV6-3 among them, were omitted from analysis.

60 Vbeta and 13 Jbeta primers were used in PCR. Profiled with immunoSEQ multiplex PCR; TCRdb holds only in-frame clones, not every one. Here the sample table reports about 140,000 clones. Germline trimming cut 3 bases from V and 4 bases from J; bases unmatched to any gene: 21. This CDR3 has 19 residues. Germline assignment: CDR1 SEHNR and CDR2 FQNEAQ (reference sequence). This chain joins TRBV7-9 and TRBJ2-7, with 7 bases lining up with TRBD2. The source is a woman aged 18-29 years in good health and CMV-seronegative. Sequencing input: PBMCs. DNA for the CDR3: TGTGCCAGCAGCTTTGGGGGGGGAGTTGAAGGATTTCCGGGTTACGAGCAGTACTTC. Its translation is CASSFGGGVEGFPGYEQYF.